The rows below give T cell receptor beta chains drawn from one sample of a study of tumor and adjacent non-tumor tissue in lung cancer. Via MiXCR, TCRdb re-called the multiplex PCR reads, giving one row per CDR3 protein. This table holds approximately 110,000 distinct CDR3 sequences, roughly 73% found once. The sequencing input was lung tumor tissue. Source of these receptors: a woman in her sixties with non-small cell lung cancer. Both conserved end residues are part of each CDR3. Each record gives: clone size, V gene, J gene, D gene, CDR3 protein, CDR3 DNA. A D gene is named only where the DNA matches it firmly. Clone size, where shown, is once, few, many, or a class for clones that have expanded.

clone size: NA
V gene: TRBV11-2
J gene: TRBJ2-3
D gene: NA
CDR3 protein: CANRRGGDGTDTQYF
CDR3 DNA: TGTGCCAACAGGAGGGGGGGGGATGGCACAGATACGCAGTATTTT

clone size: NA
V gene: TRBV29-1
J gene: TRBJ2-7
D gene: NA
CDR3 protein: CSAETNTYEQYF
CDR3 DNA: TGCAGCGCTGAAACTAATACCTACGAGCAGTACTTC

clone size: NA
V gene: TRBV6-1
J gene: TRBJ1-2
D gene: NA
CDR3 protein: CGSSEMWAEANYGYTF
CDR3 DNA: TGTGGCAGCAGTGAAATGTGGGCAGAGGCCAACTATGGCTACACCTTC

clone size: many
V gene: TRBV20-1
J gene: TRBJ2-1
D gene: TRBD2
CDR3 protein: CSATPTSGSSREQFF
CDR3 DNA: TGCAGTGCTACTCCGACTAGCGGGAGCAGTCGGGAGCAGTTCTTC

clone size: NA
V gene: TRBV6-2/TRBV6-3
J gene: TRBJ1-2
D gene: NA
CDR3 protein: CASSSPELHNYDYTF
CDR3 DNA: TGTGCCAGCAGTTCTCCAGAGCTTCATAACTATGACTACACGTTC

clone size: NA
V gene: TRBV7-3
J gene: TRBJ1-4
D gene: TRBD1
CDR3 protein: CASSFLRGRGPNEKLFF
CDR3 DNA: TGTGCCAGCAGCTTTCTCAGGGGGCGCGGGCCTAATGAAAAACTGTTTTTT

clone size: NA
V gene: TRBV29-1
J gene: TRBJ2-4
D gene: NA
CDR3 protein: CSVGPEGTKNIQYF
CDR3 DNA: TGCAGCGTTGGGCCGGAGGGAACCAAAAACATTCAGTACTTC

clone size: NA
V gene: TRBV11-3
J gene: TRBJ1-4
D gene: NA
CDR3 protein: CANNLDLGEKLFF
CDR3 DNA: TGTGCCAACAACTTAGACTTAGGTGAAAAACTGTTTTTT

clone size: NA
V gene: TRBV4-1
J gene: TRBJ2-3
D gene: TRBD1
CDR3 protein: CASSQRTGRTKPQYF
CDR3 DNA: TGCGCCAGCAGCCAAAGGACAGGGAGGACCAAGCCCCAGTATTTT

clone size: NA
V gene: TRBV4-3
J gene: TRBJ2-1
D gene: TRBD1
CDR3 protein: CASSNLPGTGANEQFF
CDR3 DNA: TGCGCCAGCAGCAACCTGCCTGGGACAGGTGCCAATGAGCAGTTCTTC

clone size: NA
V gene: TRBV11-3
J gene: TRBJ2-7
D gene: NA
CDR3 protein: CVRSLRQGTSYEQYF
CDR3 DNA: TGTGTCAGAAGCTTGCGGCAAGGGACTTCTTACGAGCAGTACTTC

clone size: NA
V gene: TRBV11-1
J gene: TRBJ1-2
D gene: NA
CDR3 protein: CASSTRQEAVYGYTF
CDR3 DNA: TGTGCCAGCAGCACCAGACAGGAGGCAGTGTATGGCTACACCTTC

clone size: many
V gene: TRBV6-2/TRBV6-3
J gene: TRBJ2-1
D gene: TRBD1
CDR3 protein: CATEGQYYNEQFF
CDR3 DNA: TGTGCCACCGAGGGACAGTACTACAATGAGCAGTTCTTC

clone size: NA
V gene: TRBV4-3
J gene: TRBJ2-7
D gene: TRBD2
CDR3 protein: CTSSQMPSGGTYVQYF
CDR3 DNA: TGCACCAGCAGCCAAATGCCTAGCGGGGGTACCTACGTGCAGTACTTC

clone size: NA
V gene: TRBV4-1
J gene: TRBJ2-3
D gene: NA
CDR3 protein: CTSRQVLASTDTQYF
CDR3 DNA: TGCACCAGCAGACAGGTACTAGCCAGCACAGATACGCAGTATTTT

clone size: NA
V gene: TRBV11-1
J gene: TRBJ2-2
D gene: NA
CDR3 protein: CASSPRLVGESTGGLFF
CDR3 DNA: TGTGCTAGCAGCCCGCGACTAGTGGGAGAATCCACCGGGGGGCTGTTTTTT

clone size: NA
V gene: TRBV6-2/TRBV6-3
J gene: TRBJ1-3
D gene: NA
CDR3 protein: CASSAEPSGNTMYF
CDR3 DNA: TGTGCCAGCAGTGCGGAGCCCTCTGGAAACACCATGTATTTT

clone size: NA
V gene: TRBV11-1
J gene: TRBJ2-3
D gene: NA
CDR3 protein: CASGSYGLAATTDTQYF
CDR3 DNA: TGTGCCAGCGGCTCTTACGGATTAGCGGCTACCACAGATACGCAGTATTTT

clone size: NA
V gene: TRBV6-2/TRBV6-3
J gene: TRBJ1-1
D gene: TRBD1
CDR3 protein: CVSLRTGGGNTEPFF
CDR3 DNA: TGTGTCAGCCTCCGGACAGGTGGAGGGAACACTGAACCTTTCTTT

clone size: NA
V gene: TRBV10-3
J gene: TRBJ2-1
D gene: TRBD2
CDR3 protein: CAISETQTSFNEHFF
CDR3 DNA: TGTGCCATCAGCGAGACACAGACTAGCTTCAATGAGCATTTCTTC

clone size: few
V gene: TRBV11-1
J gene: TRBJ1-1
D gene: NA
CDR3 protein: CARSLVGAIPSTEAFF
CDR3 DNA: TGTGCCAGGAGCTTAGTGGGCGCTATCCCGAGCACTGAAGCTTTCTTT

clone size: NA
V gene: TRBV11-2
J gene: TRBJ2-3
D gene: NA
CDR3 protein: CASNPAEQGGHAQYF
CDR3 DNA: TGTGCCAGCAACCCCGCCGAGCAGGGAGGTCATGCGCAGTATTTT

clone size: many
V gene: TRBV6-5
J gene: TRBJ2-4
D gene: TRBD2
CDR3 protein: CASSASERGVDKNIQYF
CDR3 DNA: TGTGCCAGCAGTGCCTCGGAGCGGGGGGTAGACAAAAACATTCAGTACTTC

clone size: NA
V gene: TRBV28
J gene: TRBJ2-5
D gene: NA
CDR3 protein: CTSSLIGLTPQETQYF
CDR3 DNA: TGTACCAGCAGTTTAATCGGTCTGACCCCTCAAGAGACCCAGTACTTC

clone size: NA
V gene: TRBV5-5
J gene: TRBJ2-3
D gene: TRBD2
CDR3 protein: CANSPGTSGIDTQYF
CDR3 DNA: TGTGCCAACAGCCCCGGGACTAGCGGCATAGATACGCAGTATTTT

clone size: NA
V gene: TRBV20-1
J gene: TRBJ2-7
D gene: NA
CDR3 protein: CSASPLRGGLYEQYF
CDR3 DNA: TGCAGTGCTTCCCCCCTACGAGGGGGACTCTACGAGCAGTACTTC

clone size: NA
V gene: TRBV6-5
J gene: TRBJ2-5
D gene: NA
CDR3 protein: CASSYPTVTGETQYF
CDR3 DNA: TGTGCCAGCAGTTACCCGACAGTTACCGGGGAGACCCAGTACTTC

clone size: NA
V gene: TRBV6-2/TRBV6-3
J gene: TRBJ2-2
D gene: TRBD2
CDR3 protein: CASSYRTSGCGELFF
CDR3 DNA: TGTGCCAGCAGTTACCGGACTAGCGGGTGTGGGGAGCTGTTTTTT

clone size: many
V gene: TRBV10-2
J gene: TRBJ1-6
D gene: NA
CDR3 protein: CASSESYGILSPLHF
CDR3 DNA: TGCGCCAGCAGTGAGTCTTATGGCATACTTTCACCCCTCCACTTT